These T cell receptor beta chains were read from a single sample in a study of shared clonotypes between healthy human individuals. Method: immunoSEQ multiplex PCR; TCRdb's copy keeps in-frame clones and lacks some. Of approximately 530,000 clones in the sample, 90% to 96% were seen once. Sequenced material: naive CD4+ T cells sorted from blood. The receptors shown here come from a woman aged 25-40 years in good health. Each CDR3 is given with its conserved first and last residue. Each record gives: D gene, J gene, clone size, V gene, CDR3 DNA, CDR3 protein. The D gene is left open where the match is weak. Clone size is given for some rows only: seen once, a few or many times, or a class if the clone is expanded.

D: -
J: TRBJ1-1
size: -
V: TRBV28
DNA: TGTGCCAGCAGTTTGCCAGGGACTAGACTGAACACTGAAGCTTTCTTT
CDR3: CASSLPGTRLNTEAFF

D: -
J: TRBJ2-6
size: -
V: TRBV27
DNA: TGTGCCAGCAGTTTGCAGTCTGGGGCCAACGTCCTGACTTTC
CDR3: CASSLQSGANVLTF

D: -
J: TRBJ1-3
size: -
V: TRBV18
DNA: TGTGCCAGCTCATCAATCCCGACTGGAAACACCATATATTTT
CDR3: CASSSIPTGNTIYF

D: TRBD1
J: TRBJ1-6
size: -
V: TRBV7-8
DNA: TGTGCCAGCAGCGGGGACAGCGCAAACTATTCACCCCTCCACTTT
CDR3: CASSGDSANYSPLHF

D: -
J: TRBJ2-5
size: once
V: TRBV5-1
DNA: TGCGCCAGCAGCGATCCGGGACCCGAGAGGGAGACCCAGTACTTC
CDR3: CASSDPGPERETQYF

D: TRBD1
J: TRBJ1-1
size: -
V: TRBV10-3
DNA: TGTGCCATCAAGGGGACAGCCATGAACACTGAAGCTTTCTTT
CDR3: CAIKGTAMNTEAFF

D: TRBD1
J: TRBJ1-5
size: -
V: TRBV5-5
DNA: TGTGCCAGCAGCCCAGGGACAGGGGTATTCCAGCCCCAGCATTTT
CDR3: CASSPGTGVFQPQHF

D: -
J: TRBJ2-3
size: -
V: TRBV7-9
DNA: TGTGCCAGCAGCGGAAGGATCGACGCAGATACGCAGTATTTT
CDR3: CASSGRIDADTQYF

D: -
J: TRBJ2-5
size: -
V: TRBV28
DNA: TGTGCCAGCAGTCCCCCCCAGAAGACCCAGTACTTC
CDR3: CASSPPQKTQYF

D: -
J: TRBJ2-7
size: -
V: TRBV15
DNA: TGTGCCACCAGCAGAGATCTGGGTCAGGCGGGGCAGTACTTC
CDR3: CATSRDLGQAGQYF

D: -
J: TRBJ2-3
size: -
V: TRBV18
DNA: TGTGCCAGCTCACCACCGCGCACCCGCACAGATACGCAGTATTTT
CDR3: CASSPPRTRTDTQYF

D: -
J: TRBJ2-3
size: -
V: TRBV27
DNA: TGTGCCAGCAGTTCTTCCACGGGAGCCCCTCCAGATACGCAGTATTTT
CDR3: CASSSSTGAPPDTQYF

D: TRBD1
J: TRBJ2-7
size: -
V: TRBV18
DNA: TGTGCCAGCTCACCACCTTCAGGGGGCGAGCAGTACTTC
CDR3: CASSPPSGGEQYF

D: -
J: TRBJ2-7
size: -
V: TRBV11-2
DNA: TGTGCCAGCAGCACGGACAGATCCTACGAGCAGTACTTC
CDR3: CASSTDRSYEQYF

D: -
J: TRBJ1-2
size: -
V: TRBV27
DNA: TGTGCCAGCAAAAACAACAGAGCTAACTATGGCTACACCTTC
CDR3: CASKNNRANYGYTF

D: TRBD1
J: TRBJ1-3
size: -
V: TRBV4-1
DNA: TGCGCCAGCAGCCAAGACACAACCGGGACAGGGCTTGGAAACACCATATATTTT
CDR3: CASSQDTTGTGLGNTIYF

D: -
J: TRBJ1-5
size: -
V: TRBV5-8
DNA: TGTGCCAGCAACTTGTTTGACAACAGCAATCAGCCCCAGCATTTT
CDR3: CASNLFDNSNQPQHF

D: -
J: TRBJ2-7
size: -
V: TRBV11-2
DNA: TGTGCCAGCAGCTCATACCGGGGCTACGAGCAGTACTTC
CDR3: CASSSYRGYEQYF

D: TRBD1
J: TRBJ1-5
size: once
V: TRBV11-3
DNA: TGTGCCAGCAGCCCGCGACAGGGAGAACATCAGCCCCAGCATTTT
CDR3: CASSPRQGEHQPQHF

D: -
J: TRBJ2-7
size: -
V: TRBV19
DNA: TGTGCCAGTAGTCCGACCTCGGCAACCTACGAGCAGTACTTC
CDR3: CASSPTSATYEQYF

D: -
J: TRBJ2-2
size: -
V: TRBV28
DNA: TGTGCCAGCACTCTGGCAAGCACCGGGGAGCTGTTTTTT
CDR3: CASTLASTGELFF

D: -
J: TRBJ1-1
size: -
V: TRBV16
DNA: TGTGCCAGCAGCCAATACCAGGGAAGCACTGAAGCTTTCTTT
CDR3: CASSQYQGSTEAFF